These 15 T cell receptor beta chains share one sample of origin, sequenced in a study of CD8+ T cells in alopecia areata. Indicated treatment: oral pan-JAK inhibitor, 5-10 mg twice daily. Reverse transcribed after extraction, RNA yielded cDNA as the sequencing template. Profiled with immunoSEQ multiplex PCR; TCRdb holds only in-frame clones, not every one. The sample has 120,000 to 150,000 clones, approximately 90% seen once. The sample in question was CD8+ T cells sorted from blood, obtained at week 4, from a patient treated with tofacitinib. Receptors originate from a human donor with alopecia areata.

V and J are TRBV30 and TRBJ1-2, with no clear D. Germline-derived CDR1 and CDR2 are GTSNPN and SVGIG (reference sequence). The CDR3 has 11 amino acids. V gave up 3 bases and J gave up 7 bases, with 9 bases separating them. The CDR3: CAWRSVPGYTF. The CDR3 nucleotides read TGTGCCTGGAGGTCAGTTCCTGGCTACACCTTC.

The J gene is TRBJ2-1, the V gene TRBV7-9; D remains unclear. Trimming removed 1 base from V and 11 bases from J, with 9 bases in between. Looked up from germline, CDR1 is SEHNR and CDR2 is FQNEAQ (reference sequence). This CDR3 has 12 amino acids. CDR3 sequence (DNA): TGTGCCAGCAGCTTAGGGTCTGGCCAGCAGTTCTTC. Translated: CASSLGSGQQFF. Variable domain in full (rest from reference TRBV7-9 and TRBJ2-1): DTGVSQNPRHKITKRGQNVTFRCDPISEHNRLYWYRQTLGQGPEFLTYFQNEAQLEKSRLLSDRFSAERPKGSFSTLEIQRTEQGDSAMYLCASSLGSGQQFFGPGTRLTVL.

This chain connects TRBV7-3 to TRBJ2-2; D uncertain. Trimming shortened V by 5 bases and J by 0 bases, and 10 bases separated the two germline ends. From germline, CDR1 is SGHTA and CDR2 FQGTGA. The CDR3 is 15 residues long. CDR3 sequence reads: CASSQYSSNTGELFF. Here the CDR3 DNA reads TGTGCCAGCAGCCAGTACAGTTCGAACACCGGGGAGCTGTTTTTT.

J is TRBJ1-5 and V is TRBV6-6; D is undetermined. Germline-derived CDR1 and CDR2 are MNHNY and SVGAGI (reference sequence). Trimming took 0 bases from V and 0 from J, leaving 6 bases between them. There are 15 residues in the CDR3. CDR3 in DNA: TGTGCCAGCAGTTACTCGACCTATAGCAATCAGCCCCAGCATTTT. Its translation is CASSYSTYSNQPQHF.

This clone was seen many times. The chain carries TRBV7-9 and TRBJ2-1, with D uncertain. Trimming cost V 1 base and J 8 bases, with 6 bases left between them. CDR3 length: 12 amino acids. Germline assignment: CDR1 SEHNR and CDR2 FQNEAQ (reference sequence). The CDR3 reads CASSLGVDEQFF. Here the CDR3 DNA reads TGTGCCAGCAGCTTAGGAGTGGATGAGCAGTTCTTC. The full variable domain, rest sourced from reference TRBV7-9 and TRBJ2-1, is DTGVSQNPRHKITKRGQNVTFRCDPISEHNRLYWYRQTLGQGPEFLTYFQNEAQLEKSRLLSDRFSAERPKGSFSTLEIQRTEQGDSAMYLCASSLGVDEQFFGPGTRLTVL.

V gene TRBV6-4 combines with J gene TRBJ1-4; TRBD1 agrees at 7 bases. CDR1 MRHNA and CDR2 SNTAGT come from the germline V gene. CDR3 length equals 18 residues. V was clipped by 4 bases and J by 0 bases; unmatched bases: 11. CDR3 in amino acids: CASSATLGQATTNEKLFF. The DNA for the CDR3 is TGTGCCAGCAGTGCGACCTTAGGACAGGCCACAACTAATGAAAAACTGTTTTTT.

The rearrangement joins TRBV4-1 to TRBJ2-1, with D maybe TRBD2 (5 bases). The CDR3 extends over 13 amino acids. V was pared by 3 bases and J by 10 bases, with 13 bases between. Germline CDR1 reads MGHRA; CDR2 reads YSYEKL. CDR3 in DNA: TGCGCCAGCAGCCAGGGAAATAGCGTAGAGCAGTTCTTC. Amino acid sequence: CASSQGNSVEQFF.

The CDR3 reads CASSIGTGPTGELFF. The CDR3 DNA reads as TGTGCCAGTAGTATAGGGACAGGGCCTACCGGGGAGCTGTTTTTT. The chain couples TRBV19 to TRBJ2-2; the match to TRBD1 covers 8 bases. This CDR3 has 15 residues. V shed 1 base, J shed 5 bases, and the junction held 3 bases outside the gene matches. Germline CDR1 reads LNHDA; CDR2 reads SQIVND (reference sequence).

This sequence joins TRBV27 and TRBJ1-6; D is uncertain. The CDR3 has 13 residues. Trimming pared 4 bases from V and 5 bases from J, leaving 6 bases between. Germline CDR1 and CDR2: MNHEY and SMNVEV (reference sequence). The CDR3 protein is CASSSENNSPLHF. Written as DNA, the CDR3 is TGTGCCAGCAGTTCAGAAAATAATTCACCCCTCCACTTT.

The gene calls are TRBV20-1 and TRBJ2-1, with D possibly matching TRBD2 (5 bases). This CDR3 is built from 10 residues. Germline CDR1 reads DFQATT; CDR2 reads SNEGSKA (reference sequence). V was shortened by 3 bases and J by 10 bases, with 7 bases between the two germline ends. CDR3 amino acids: CSARTMEQFF. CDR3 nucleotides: TGCAGTGCTAGGACTATGGAGCAGTTCTTC.

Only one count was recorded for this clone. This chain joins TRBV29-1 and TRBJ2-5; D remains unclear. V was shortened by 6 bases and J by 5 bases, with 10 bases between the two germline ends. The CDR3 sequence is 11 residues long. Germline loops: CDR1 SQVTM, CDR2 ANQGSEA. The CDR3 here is CSVPTRETQYF. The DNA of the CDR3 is TGCAGCGTACCCACAAGGGAGACCCAGTACTTC.

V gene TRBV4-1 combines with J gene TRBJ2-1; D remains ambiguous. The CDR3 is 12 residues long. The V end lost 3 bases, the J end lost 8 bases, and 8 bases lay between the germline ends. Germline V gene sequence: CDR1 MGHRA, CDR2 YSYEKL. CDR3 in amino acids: CASSHTGYEQFF. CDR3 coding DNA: TGCGCCAGCAGCCACACCGGCTATGAGCAGTTCTTC.

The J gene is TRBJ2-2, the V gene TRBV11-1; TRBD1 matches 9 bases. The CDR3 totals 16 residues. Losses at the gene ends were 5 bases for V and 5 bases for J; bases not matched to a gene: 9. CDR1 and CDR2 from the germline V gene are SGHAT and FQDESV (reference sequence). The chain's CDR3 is CASSLGTGLRTGELFF. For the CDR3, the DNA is TGTGCCAGCAGCCTCGGGACAGGGCTTCGGACCGGGGAGCTGTTTTTT. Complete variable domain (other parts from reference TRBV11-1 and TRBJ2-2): EAEVAQSPRYKITEKSQAVAFWCDPISGHATLYWYRQILGQGPELLVQFQDESVVDDSQLPKDRFSAERLKGVDSTLKIQPAELGDSAMYLCASSLGTGLRTGELFFGEGSRLTVL.

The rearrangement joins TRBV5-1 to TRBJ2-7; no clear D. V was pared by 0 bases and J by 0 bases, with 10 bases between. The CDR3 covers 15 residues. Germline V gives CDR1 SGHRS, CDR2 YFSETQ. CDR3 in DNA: TGCGCCAGCAGCTTGGAAGGGCCCAGCTCCTACGAGCAGTACTTC. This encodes CASSLEGPSSYEQYF. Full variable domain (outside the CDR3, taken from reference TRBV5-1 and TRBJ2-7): KAGVTQTPRYLIKTRGQQVTLSCSPISGHRSVSWYQQTPGQGLQFLFEYFSETQRNKGNFPGRFSGRQFSNSRSEMNVSTLELGDSALYLCASSLEGPSSYEQYFGPGTRLTVT.

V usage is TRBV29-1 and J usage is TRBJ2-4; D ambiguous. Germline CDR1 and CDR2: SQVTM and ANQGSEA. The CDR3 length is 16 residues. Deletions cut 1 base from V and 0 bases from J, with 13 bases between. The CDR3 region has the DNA TGCAGCGTTGAAGCGAGAGATCAGCTAGCCAAAAACATTCAGTACTTC. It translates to CSVEARDQLAKNIQYF.